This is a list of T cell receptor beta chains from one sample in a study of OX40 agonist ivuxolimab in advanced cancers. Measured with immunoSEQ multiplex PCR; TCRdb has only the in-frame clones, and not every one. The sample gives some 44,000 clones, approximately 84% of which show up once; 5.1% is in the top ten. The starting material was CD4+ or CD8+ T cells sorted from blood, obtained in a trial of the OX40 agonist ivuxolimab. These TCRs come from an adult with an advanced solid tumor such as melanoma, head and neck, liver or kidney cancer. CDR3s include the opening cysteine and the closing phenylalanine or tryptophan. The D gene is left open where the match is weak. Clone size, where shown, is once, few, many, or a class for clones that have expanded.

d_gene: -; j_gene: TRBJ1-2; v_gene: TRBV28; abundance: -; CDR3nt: TGTGCCAGCAGTTTTGGCGGAGATGGCTACACCTTC; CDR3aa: CASSFGGDGYTF
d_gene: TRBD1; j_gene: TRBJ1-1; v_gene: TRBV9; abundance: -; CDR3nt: TGTGCCAGCAGCCTTGACAGGGTGGCCACTGAAGCTTTCTTT; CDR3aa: CASSLDRVATEAFF
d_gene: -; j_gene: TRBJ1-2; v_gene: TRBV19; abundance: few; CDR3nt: TGTGCCAGTAGTAGGTTTGGTGAAAGTTTTTTTGGCTACACCTTC; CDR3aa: CASSRFGESFFGYTF
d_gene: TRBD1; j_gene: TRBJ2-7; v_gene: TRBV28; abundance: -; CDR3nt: TGTGCCAGCAGAAGGACAGGGGGCCACGAGCAGTACTTC; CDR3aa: CASRRTGGHEQYF
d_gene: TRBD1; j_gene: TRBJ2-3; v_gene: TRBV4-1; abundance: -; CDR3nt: TGCGCCAGCAGCCATCCCGGCAGGGGGCGCGGCACAGATACGCAGTATTTT; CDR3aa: CASSHPGRGRGTDTQYF
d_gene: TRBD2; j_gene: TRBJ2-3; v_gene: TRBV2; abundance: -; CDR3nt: TGTGCCAGCAGTGACTGGTCGGAATTAGCGGGGAATGCAGATACGCAGTATTTT; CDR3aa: CASSDWSELAGNADTQYF
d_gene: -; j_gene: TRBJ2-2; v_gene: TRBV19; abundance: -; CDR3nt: TGTGCCAGTAGTACACCGCTAAGGACCGGGGAGCTGTTTTTT; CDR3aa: CASSTPLRTGELFF
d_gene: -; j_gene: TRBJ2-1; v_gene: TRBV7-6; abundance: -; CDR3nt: TGTGCCAGCAGCTTAGTCCCAGGGCGGTGGGATGAGCAGTTCTTC; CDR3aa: CASSLVPGRWDEQFF
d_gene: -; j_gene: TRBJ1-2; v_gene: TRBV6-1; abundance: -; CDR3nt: TGTGCCAGCAACCGAAAAGGGCATGGCTACACCTTC; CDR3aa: CASNRKGHGYTF
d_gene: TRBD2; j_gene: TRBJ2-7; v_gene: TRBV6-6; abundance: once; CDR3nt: TGTGCCAGCAGTTACGCTAGCGGGAACGAGCAGTACTTC; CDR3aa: CASSYASGNEQYF
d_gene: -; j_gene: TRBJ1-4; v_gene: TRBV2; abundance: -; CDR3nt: TGTGCCAGCAGTGAGTGGGCAGTCACTAATGAAAAACTGTTTTTT; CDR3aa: CASSEWAVTNEKLFF
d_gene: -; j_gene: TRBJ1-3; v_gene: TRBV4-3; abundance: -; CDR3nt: TGCGCCAGCAGCCAAGATCTCGGGGCCTCTGGAAACACCATATATTTT; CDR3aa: CASSQDLGASGNTIYF